Shown below are 28 T cell receptor beta chains from a single sample sequenced in a study of shared clonotypes between healthy human individuals. Produced via immunoSEQ multiplex PCR; TCRdb's table is partial and in-frame only. The table has some 2,500,000 clones, under 95% seen once; the top ten hold around 0.37%. Specimen: naive CD4+ T cells from PBMCs. The sample's subset: CD45RA+ positively selected. The source is a man between 18 and 29 years old in good health. Some clones in this sample may be carry-over from other donors' samples.

A single count supports this clone. The CDR3 DNA follows: TGTGCCAGCAGCCAAGATGGTCTGGGAAGCACCGGGGAGCTGTTTTTT. Translated: CASSQDGLGSTGELFF. This chain links TRBV14 with TRBJ2-2; unclear D gene. The CDR3 totals 16 residues. Germline V CDR1 and CDR2: SGHDN, FVKESK. The V end was cut by 0 bases, the J end by 4 bases, with 12 bases between.

The chain joins TRBV18 to TRBJ2-7; D is unclear. CDR3 length equals 15 residues. Germline-derived CDR1 and CDR2 are KGHSH and LQKENI. Deletions cut 3 bases from V and 0 bases from J, with 12 bases between. CDR3 loop: CASSPLPDPSYEQYF. CDR3 sequence (DNA): TGTGCCAGCTCACCGTTGCCAGACCCCTCCTACGAGCAGTACTTC. The whole variable domain, remainder taken from reference TRBV18 and TRBJ2-7, is NAGVMQNPRHLVRRRGQEARLRCSPMKGHSHVYWYRQLPEEGLKFMVYLQKENIIDESGMPKERFSAEFPKEGPSILRIQQVVRGDSAAYFCASSPLPDPSYEQYFGPGTRLTVT.

This chain links TRBV9 with TRBJ2-2; 10 nucleotides match TRBD1. Germline values: CDR1 SGDLS, CDR2 YYNGEE. The CDR3 is made up of 15 amino acids. The trim removed 3 bases at V and 6 bases at J, leaving 5 bases unmatched. The CDR3 reads CASSAGTGAPGELFF. Here the CDR3 DNA reads TGTGCCAGCAGCGCAGGGACAGGGGCCCCCGGGGAGCTGTTTTTT. Filled out from reference TRBV9 and TRBJ2-2, the complete variable domain reads DSGVTQTPKHLITATGQRVTLRCSPRSGDLSVYWYQQSLDQGLQFLIQYYNGEERAKGNILERFSAQQFPDLHSELNLSSLELGDSALYFCASSAGTGAPGELFFGEGSRLTVL.

The V and J genes are TRBV7-8 and TRBJ2-1; possibly TRBD2 for D (6 bases). CDR3 length: 13 amino acids. Trimming pared 3 bases from V and 5 bases from J, leaving 8 bases between. Germline V gene data show CDR1 as SGHVS and CDR2 as FQNEAQ. The CDR3 here is CASSLGLHNEQFF. In DNA, the CDR3 is TGTGCCAGCAGCTTGGGACTTCACAATGAGCAGTTCTTC.

Remarks on this clone: The sample has other DNA sequences that encode this CDR3 too. The V and J genes are TRBV18 and TRBJ2-1; TRBD2 agrees at 11 bases. Germline assignment: CDR1 KGHSH and CDR2 LQKENI. J was trimmed by 6 bases and V by 1 base; bases with no gene match: 5. The CDR3 covers 16 residues. The DNA for the CDR3 is TGTGCCAGCTCACCACTAACTAGCGGGAGCGGCAATGAGCAGTTCTTC. Encoded protein: CASSPLTSGSGNEQFF.

The J gene is TRBJ2-5, the V gene TRBV20-1; possible D gene TRBD2, 5 bases. The CDR3 covers 11 residues. The V gene's germline CDR1 is DFQATT and CDR2 SNEGSKA (reference sequence). CDR3 coding DNA: TGCGGACTCGGTCGGGGAGAGACCCAGTACTTC. As protein: CGLGRGETQYF.

The J gene is TRBJ2-7, the V gene TRBV5-6; 7 nucleotides align to TRBD1. The germline V gene encodes CDR1 SGHDT and CDR2 YYEEEE. J was trimmed by 4 bases and V by 1 base; bases with no gene match: 2. The CDR3 contains 13 residues. The CDR3 spells CASSLKQGYEQYF. The DNA for the CDR3 is TGTGCCAGCAGCTTGAAACAGGGGTACGAGCAGTACTTC.

The rearrangement joins TRBV4-2 to TRBJ2-3; D is uncertain. V gave up 4 bases and J gave up 6 bases, with 11 bases separating them. Germline CDR1 is LGHNA and CDR2 is YNFKEQ. CDR3 length equals 13 residues. CDR3 DNA: TGTGCCAGCAGCCGCACGGCAGCTGATACGCAGTATTTT. This sequence encodes CASSRTAADTQYF.

The chain links TRBV18 to TRBJ2-5; 7 bases agree with TRBD1. V trimming: 1 base; J trimming: 0 bases; junction bases outside the gene matches: 8. CDR1 is KGHSH, CDR2 LQKENI, per germline. The CDR3 extends over 17 amino acids. CDR3 bases: TGTGCCAGCTCACCACTTATACAGGGGCGAAACCAAGAGACCCAGTACTTC. Its translation: CASSPLIQGRNQETQYF.

The V gene is TRBV28, the J gene TRBJ2-2, with 9 bases identical to TRBD1. V was clipped by 9 bases and J by 6 bases; unmatched bases: 5. Germline V gene data show CDR1 as MDHEN and CDR2 as SYDVKM. The CDR3 is 13 amino acids. CDR3 nucleotide sequence: TGTGCCAGTCGGGACAGGGCTGCCGGGGAGCTGTTTTTT. Encoded protein: CASRDRAAGELFF.

The V call is TRBV28, the J call TRBJ2-2, with D unresolved. The CDR3 is 16 amino acids. Germline CDR1 reads MDHEN; CDR2 reads SYDVKM. Between the trimmed V and J ends, which lost 5 bases and 6 bases, there was a span of 19 bases. DNA of the CDR3: TGTGCCAGCAGTCTAAGATCGGCAGCTGTAGCCGGGGAGCTGTTTTTT. Translating it yields CASSLRSAAVAGELFF.

Comments on this clone: Other nucleotide sequences in the sample specify the same CDR3. This chain connects TRBV7-2 to TRBJ2-2; D not resolved. CDR1 and CDR2 from the germline V gene are SGHTA and FQGNSA. This CDR3 region has 12 residues. The germline V and J ends were trimmed by 1 base and 8 bases, with 5 bases remaining between them. The CDR3 DNA is TGTGCCAGCAGCTTAGTCGGTGGGGAGCTGTTTTTT. Amino acids: CASSLVGGELFF. The complete variable domain, with remaining parts taken from reference TRBV7-2 and TRBJ2-2, reads GAGVSQSPSNKVTEKGKDVELRCDPISGHTALYWYRQSLGQGLEFLIYFQGNSAPDKSGLPSDRFSAERTGGSVSTLTIQRTQQEDSAVYLCASSLVGGELFFGEGSRLTVL.

The chain links TRBV19 to TRBJ2-7, with D unresolved. Trimming shortened V by 0 bases and J by 0 bases, and 15 bases separated the two germline ends. The CDR3 has 17 residues. Germline CDR1 is LNHDA and CDR2 is SQIVND (reference sequence). The CDR3 coding sequence is TGTGCCAGTAGTATAGATTCTGGGCAGGCGAACTCCTACGAGCAGTACTTC. As protein: CASSIDSGQANSYEQYF.

In its sample, this clone was seen once. Additional DNA sequences in this sample encode the identical CDR3. J is TRBJ2-7 and V is TRBV20-1; D not certain. Trimming removed 4 bases from V and 4 bases from J, with 5 bases in between. The V gene's germline CDR1 is DFQATT and CDR2 SNEGSKA (reference sequence). The length of the CDR3 is 10 residues. CDR3 DNA sequence: TGCAGTGCTAACGCTTACGAGCAGTACTTC. Its translation is CSANAYEQYF.

J is TRBJ2-7 and V is TRBV4-1; 7 nucleotides match TRBD1. Trimming at V came to 3 bases and at J to 5 bases, leaving 10 bases not matched to a gene. The germline V gene encodes CDR1 MGHRA and CDR2 YSYEKL. This CDR3 is 15 amino acids long. CDR3 sequence reads: CASSHVRGTRDEQYF. For the CDR3, the DNA is TGCGCCAGCAGCCATGTCAGGGGGACCCGGGACGAGCAGTACTTC.

The chain has TRBV4-2 and TRBJ2-1, with 11 bases that match TRBD2. Germline loops: CDR1 LGHNA, CDR2 YNFKEQ. This CDR3 is built from 16 residues. With 3 bases clipped from V and 4 bases from J, the junction kept 5 bases outside the gene matches. In nucleotides, the CDR3 is TGTGCCAGCAGCCAGGGGACTAGCGGAAAGTACAATGAGCAGTTCTTC. Translation gives CASSQGTSGKYNEQFF.

This clone was observed once. V is TRBV2 and J is TRBJ2-1; no clear D gene. The CDR3 has 11 amino acids. V lost 10 bases and J lost 8, with 12 bases in between. Germline values: CDR1 SNHLY, CDR2 FYNNEI. The CDR3: CATRVGDEQFF. The CDR3 DNA reads TGTGCCACCCGTGTTGGGGATGAGCAGTTCTTC.

As regards this clone: Different DNA sequences within this sample yield the same CDR3. The chain uses TRBV6-5 and TRBJ2-6; TRBD2 might be the D (5 bases). CDR1 and CDR2 (germline): MNHEY, SVGAGI. The length of the CDR3 is 15 residues. V shed 2 bases and J shed 3 bases, with 8 bases lying between them. For the CDR3, the DNA is TGTGCCAGCAGTTACGAGGGTGGTGGGGCCAACGTCCTGACTTTC. Translated, it gives CASSYEGGGANVLTF.

J is TRBJ2-2 and V is TRBV5-4, with a tentative D call TRBD1 (6 bases). This CDR3 is built from 15 residues. The V gene's germline CDR1 is SGHNT and CDR2 YYREEE (reference sequence). Trimming removed 3 bases from V and 1 base from J, with 10 bases in between. The CDR3 sequence: CASSSGTQNTGELFF. The CDR3 coding sequence is TGTGCCAGCAGCTCCGGGACACAGAACACCGGGGAGCTGTTTTTT.

The chain employs TRBV19 and TRBJ1-1; D might be TRBD1 (6 bases). The CDR3 totals 13 residues. The germline V and J ends were trimmed by 4 bases and 3 bases, with 9 bases remaining between them. CDR1 and CDR2 (germline): LNHDA, SQIVND (reference sequence). CDR3 nucleotides: TGTGCCAGTAGTACCTACAGGGACACTGAAGCTTTCTTT. Protein product: CASSTYRDTEAFF.

Notes on this clone: Other DNA sequences in the sample encode the same CDR3. The chain carries TRBV18 and TRBJ1-1, with D perhaps matching TRBD1 (5 bases). CDR3 length equals 14 residues. V was cut by 2 bases and J by 1 base, with 8 bases left in between. Germline loops: CDR1 KGHSH, CDR2 LQKENI. The CDR3 region is CASSPSGTNTEAFF. DNA for the CDR3: TGTGCCAGCTCACCATCCGGGACGAACACTGAAGCTTTCTTT. Full variable domain (rest looked up from reference TRBV18 and TRBJ1-1): NAGVMQNPRHLVRRRGQEARLRCSPMKGHSHVYWYRQLPEEGLKFMVYLQKENIIDESGMPKERFSAEFPKEGPSILRIQQVVRGDSAAYFCASSPSGTNTEAFFGQGTRLTVV.

In this sample, this clone turned up once. This chain connects TRBV5-1 to TRBJ2-2; weak D call: TRBD1 (6 bases). Germline V gene lookup returns CDR1 SGHRS and CDR2 YFSETQ. The CDR3 runs to 14 residues. V dropped 4 bases and J dropped 1 base, with 8 bases sitting between them. The CDR3 loop is CASSGDKNTGELFF. CDR3 bases: TGCGCCAGCAGCGGGGACAAGAACACCGGGGAGCTGTTTTTT.

This clone has a handful of counts. The CDR3 region is CASSTGQGYGYTF. For the CDR3, the DNA is TGTGCCAGCAGCACGGGACAGGGCTATGGCTACACCTTC. The chain uses TRBV9 and TRBJ1-2; 9 bases match TRBD1. This CDR3 comprises 13 residues. The V gene end was trimmed by 4 bases and the J gene end by 4 bases; junction bases not matched to a gene: 2. Germline loops: CDR1 SGDLS, CDR2 YYNGEE.

The chain carries TRBV28 and TRBJ2-1, with 8 bases that match TRBD2. The CDR3 runs to 14 residues. Germline V lookup: CDR1 MDHEN, CDR2 SYDVKM. Unmatched junction bases numbered 2, after V lost 3 bases and J lost 4 bases. In DNA form, the CDR3 reads TGTGCCAGCAGTTTGGTAGCGGGGTACAATGAGCAGTTCTTC. This gives the protein CASSLVAGYNEQFF.

This clone was counted once. The chain uses TRBV27 and TRBJ1-4; 7 nucleotides align to TRBD1. The ends lost 6 bases at V and 0 bases at J; junction bases unmatched: 4. Germline V lookup: CDR1 MNHEY, CDR2 SMNVEV (reference sequence). The CDR3 runs to 15 residues. The CDR3 DNA follows: TGTGCCAGCAGCCGCACAGGGGCAACTAATGAAAAACTGTTTTTT. Its protein product is CASSRTGATNEKLFF.

The chain is built from TRBV18 and TRBJ2-3, with D possibly TRBD1 on 6 matching bases. Trimming left V 1 base short and J 2 bases short, with 16 bases between. The CDR3 runs 17 residues. From germline, CDR1 is KGHSH and CDR2 LQKENI. The CDR3 DNA is TGTGCCAGCTCACCACTCGATCCCACAGGGATCACAGATACGCAGTATTTT. This translates into CASSPLDPTGITDTQYF.

The gene calls are TRBV11-2 and TRBJ1-3, with D unresolved. The germline V gene has CDR1 SGHAT and CDR2 FQNNGV. This CDR3 spans 15 amino acids. V lost 6 bases and J 0 bases, leaving 12 bases between the germline ends. CDR3 DNA: TGTGCCAGCAGTTCGACGGTGGACTCTGGAAACACCATATATTTT. Its protein product is CASSSTVDSGNTIYF.

This clone is a singleton in its sample. The V gene is TRBV30, the J gene TRBJ2-7; 7 nucleotides align to TRBD1. The ends lost 7 bases at V and 0 bases at J; junction bases unmatched: 6. The V gene's germline CDR1 is GTSNPN and CDR2 SVGIG (reference sequence). The CDR3 has 13 residues. The CDR3 nucleotides are TGTGCCTCCGAACAGGGGAGCTCCTACGAGCAGTACTTC. Translating gives CASEQGSSYEQYF.